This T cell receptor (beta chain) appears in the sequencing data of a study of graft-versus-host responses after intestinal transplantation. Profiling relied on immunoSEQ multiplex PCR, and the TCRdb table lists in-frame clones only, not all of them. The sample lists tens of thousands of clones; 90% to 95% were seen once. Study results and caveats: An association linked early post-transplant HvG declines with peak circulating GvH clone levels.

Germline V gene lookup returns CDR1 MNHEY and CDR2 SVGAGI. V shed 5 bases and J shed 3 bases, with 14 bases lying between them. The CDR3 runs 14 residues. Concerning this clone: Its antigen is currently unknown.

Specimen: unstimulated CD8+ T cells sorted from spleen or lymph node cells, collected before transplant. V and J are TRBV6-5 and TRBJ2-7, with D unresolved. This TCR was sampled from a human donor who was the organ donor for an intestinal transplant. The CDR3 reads CASSEGSQIYEQYF. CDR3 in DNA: TGTGCCAGCAGTGAAGGGTCGCAGATCTACGAGCAGTACTTC.